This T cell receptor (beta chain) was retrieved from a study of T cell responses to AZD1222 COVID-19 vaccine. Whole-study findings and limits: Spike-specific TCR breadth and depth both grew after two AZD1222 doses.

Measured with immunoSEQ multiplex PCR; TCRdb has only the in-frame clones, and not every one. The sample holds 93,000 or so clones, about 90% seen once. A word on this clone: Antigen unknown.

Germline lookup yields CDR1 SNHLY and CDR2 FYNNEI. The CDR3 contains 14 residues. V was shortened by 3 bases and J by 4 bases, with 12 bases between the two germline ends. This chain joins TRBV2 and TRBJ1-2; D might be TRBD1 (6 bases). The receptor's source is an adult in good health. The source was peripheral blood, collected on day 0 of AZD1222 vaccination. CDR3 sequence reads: CASSETPDSYGYTF. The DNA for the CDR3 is TGTGCCAGCAGTGAGACACCGGACAGCTATGGCTACACCTTC.